These 21 T cell receptor beta chains were all obtained from the same sample, sequenced in a study of blood T cell repertoires in COVID-19. Generated by immunoSEQ multiplex PCR, the TCRdb table keeps only in-frame clones and is missing some. The profile covers a few hundred thousand clones, with around four fifths appearing a single time and approximately 2% taken by the ten largest. Material for sequencing was peripheral blood. The receptors here all came from a man aged 25 to 40 who had recovered from COVID-19.

This chain joins TRBV10-3 and TRBJ1-5; D gene unclear. Per germline, CDR1 ENHRY and CDR2 SYGVKD. The CDR3 covers 13 residues. V was trimmed by 6 bases and J by 4 bases, leaving 10 bases between them. CDR3 nucleotide sequence: TGTGCCATCAGCTCGGGTGCTAATCAGCCCCAGCATTTT. Translated, it gives CAISSGANQPQHF.

The chain uses TRBV28 and TRBJ1-2; D is possibly TRBD1 (6 bases). The V end was cut by 5 bases, the J end by 5 bases, with 15 bases between. Germline V gives CDR1 MDHEN, CDR2 SYDVKM. CDR3 length: 14 residues. For the CDR3, the DNA is TGTGCCAGCAGTCCCCCGGGACAAGGATATGGCTACACCTTC. This gives the protein CASSPPGQGYGYTF.

The chain uses TRBV11-2 and TRBJ2-1; a possible D gene is TRBD1 (6 bases). V lost 5 bases and J 9 bases, leaving 11 bases between the germline ends. Germline CDR1 reads SGHAT; CDR2 reads FQNNGV. This CDR3 spans 12 amino acids. CDR3 protein: CASSPQGFEQFF. In DNA, the CDR3 is TGTGCCAGCAGCCCACAGGGATTTGAGCAGTTCTTC.

This chain links TRBV27 with TRBJ1-6; tentative D call: TRBD1 (6 bases). CDR1 is MNHEY, CDR2 SMNVEV, per germline (reference sequence). Deletions cut 2 bases from V and 9 bases from J, with 14 bases between. This CDR3 region has 15 residues. The CDR3: CASSLGARGPSPLHF. In nucleotides, the CDR3 is TGTGCCAGCAGTTTAGGGGCCAGGGGCCCTTCACCCCTCCACTTT.

This clone was seen many times. This chain links TRBV29-1 with TRBJ2-5; TRBD2 matches at 8 bases. The CDR3 length is 15 residues. Trimming at V came to 7 bases and at J to 0 bases, leaving 10 bases not matched to a gene. Germline CDR1 reads SQVTM; CDR2 reads ANQGSEA. DNA for the CDR3: TGCAGCGGCACAGCGGGGGAAGTATACCAAGAGACCCAGTACTTC. Its translation: CSGTAGEVYQETQYF. Full variable domain (rest looked up from reference TRBV29-1 and TRBJ2-5): SAVISQKPSRDICQRGTSLTIQCQVDSQVTMMFWYRQQPGQSLTLIATANQGSEATYESGFVIDKFPISRPNLTFSTLTVSNMSPEDSSIYLCSGTAGEVYQETQYFGPGTRLLVL.

This clone showed up just a few times. The chain joins TRBV5-4 to TRBJ2-7, with 14 bases lining up with TRBD2. The CDR3 loop spans 17 amino acids. Germline V lookup: CDR1 SGHNT, CDR2 YYREEE (reference sequence). V gave up 4 bases and J gave up 5 bases; unmatched junction bases: 11. In DNA, the CDR3 is TGTGCCAGCAGCCCGACTAGCGGGGGGGCCGTCCAAAACGAGCAGTACGTC. It codes for CASSPTSGGAVQNEQYV.

The J gene is TRBJ2-4, the V gene TRBV11-2; D remains ambiguous. V lost 1 base, J lost 12 bases, and 7 bases lay in between. The germline V gene has CDR1 SGHAT and CDR2 FQNNGV. The CDR3 is made up of 11 amino acids. The CDR3 DNA reads TGTGCCAGCAGCTTAGGGTACAATCAGTACTTC. Protein product: CASSLGYNQYF. Filled out from reference TRBV11-2 and TRBJ2-4, the complete variable domain reads EAGVAQSPRYKIIEKRQSVAFWCNPISGHATLYWYQQILGQGPKLLIQFQNNGVVDDSQLPKDRFSAERLKGVDSTLKIQPAKLEDSAVYLCASSLGYNQYFGAGTRLSVL.

In its sample, this clone ranks as medium-sized. The CDR3 DNA follows: TGCGCCAGCAGTACTCCCGGGAGAAATTCACCCCTCCACTTT. Its translation is CASSTPGRNSPLHF. V gene TRBV10-2 combines with J gene TRBJ1-6; no firm D call. The germline gives CDR1 WSHSY, CDR2 SAAADI. Trimming cost V 5 bases and J 7 bases, with 12 bases left between them. The CDR3 extends over 14 amino acids.

The V and J genes are TRBV4-2 and TRBJ2-7, with D unclear. V was pared by 0 bases and J by 2 bases, with 8 bases between. The CDR3 is made up of 14 amino acids. Germline lookup yields CDR1 LGHNA and CDR2 YNFKEQ. This CDR3 is CASSQDLQTYEQYF. CDR3 nucleotides: TGTGCCAGCAGCCAAGATCTACAGACCTACGAGCAGTACTTC.

The rearrangement joins TRBV11-3 to TRBJ2-3; 7 bases are a match to TRBD2. The J segment lost 5 bases and the V segment lost 6 bases, leaving 8 bases of the junction unmatched. This CDR3 has 14 residues. CDR1 and CDR2 (germline): SGHNT, YENEEA. The CDR3 DNA reads TGTGCCAGCAGTTCCGGGACTATTAAAGATACGCAGTATTTT. Its translation: CASSSGTIKDTQYF.

The V gene is TRBV5-6, the J gene TRBJ1-3, with D unresolved. This CDR3 has 14 residues. Trimming stripped 4 bases from V and 0 bases from J, with 8 bases between. CDR1 is SGHDT and CDR2 is YYEEEE in the germline V gene. Here the CDR3 DNA reads TGTGCCAGCAGCCCACAGTTCTCTGGAAACACCATATATTTT. This encodes CASSPQFSGNTIYF.

J is TRBJ2-7 and V is TRBV10-3; perhaps TRBD2 as D (5 bases). The CDR3 contains 12 residues. Germline CDR1 reads ENHRY; CDR2 reads SYGVKD. Trimming pared 10 bases from V and 0 bases from J, leaving 10 bases between. CDR3 coding DNA: TGTGCCACCGGTCGGGGCTCCTACGAGCAGTACGTC. This gives the protein CATGRGSYEQYV.

The V call is TRBV5-1, the J call TRBJ1-2, with TRBD1 matching over 9 bases. This CDR3 is 18 amino acids long. Trimming cost V 3 bases and J 3 bases; bases outside gene matches: 15. The germline gives CDR1 SGHRS, CDR2 YFSETQ. CDR3 DNA: TGCGCCAGCAGCTCCCCCCGGACAGGGGAGGGTGGAGACTATGGCTACACCTTC. This sequence encodes CASSSPRTGEGGDYGYTF.

The rearrangement uses TRBV6-1 and TRBJ1-1; D is perhaps TRBD1 (5 bases). The germline CDR1 and CDR2 sequences are MNHNS and SASEGT. V gave up 2 bases and J gave up 0 bases, with 7 bases separating them. The CDR3 sequence is 14 residues long. CDR3 DNA: TGTGCCAGCAGTGAAACAGGATTGAACACTGAAGCTTTCTTT. It yields the protein CASSETGLNTEAFF.

The genes are TRBV10-3 and TRBJ2-7, with 7 bases lining up with TRBD1. This CDR3 is built from 14 residues. J was trimmed by 2 bases and V by 4 bases; bases with no gene match: 5. Germline CDR1 and CDR2: ENHRY and SYGVKD. This CDR3 reads CAISAGTATYEQYV. In nucleotides, the CDR3 is TGTGCCATCAGTGCCGGGACAGCTACCTACGAGCAGTACGTC.

This clone was seen once. This chain connects TRBV13 to TRBJ2-7; D gene unclear. Between the trimmed V and J ends, which lost 0 bases and 5 bases, there was a span of 8 bases. This CDR3 region has 13 residues. Germline V lookup: CDR1 PRHDT, CDR2 FYEKMQ (reference sequence). CDR3 sequence reads: CASSLGAPNEQYV. Here the CDR3 DNA reads TGTGCCAGCAGCTTAGGGGCCCCAAACGAGCAGTACGTC.

V is TRBV7-3 and J is TRBJ2-5; D is unclear. The V end was cut by 2 bases, the J end by 5 bases, with 15 bases between. CDR1 is SGHTA, CDR2 FQGTGA, per germline. There are 15 residues in the CDR3. The chain's CDR3 is CASSLGPLGGETQYF. For the CDR3, the DNA is TGTGCCAGCAGCTTAGGGCCTCTTGGTGGCGAGACCCAGTACTTC. The full variable domain, rest sourced from reference TRBV7-3 and TRBJ2-5, is GAGVSQTPSNKVTEKGKYVELRCDPISGHTALYWYRQSLGQGPEFLIYFQGTGAADDSGLPNDRFFAVRPEGSVSTLKIQRTERGDSAVYLCASSLGPLGGETQYFGPGTRLLVL.

V usage is TRBV4-1 and J usage is TRBJ2-5; TRBD1 agrees at 9 bases. In germline, CDR1 is MGHRA, CDR2 YSYEKL. The CDR3 sequence is 16 residues long. The ends lost 0 bases at V and 4 bases at J; junction bases unmatched: 6. The chain's CDR3 is CASSQEWTGVGETQYF. CDR3 nucleotide sequence: TGCGCCAGCAGCCAAGAATGGACAGGGGTTGGAGAGACCCAGTACTTC.

The chain links TRBV19 to TRBJ2-2, with 8 bases fitting TRBD1. V lost 1 base and J lost 9; bases outside the gene matches: 7. Germline V lookup: CDR1 LNHDA, CDR2 SQIVND (reference sequence). The CDR3 loop spans 15 amino acids. CDR3 nucleotides: TGTGCCAGTAGTATAGGGACAGGGATTGGCAGGGAGCTGTTTTTT. This encodes CASSIGTGIGRELFF.

This clone was seen more than once but under ten times. The chain combines TRBV3-1 (or the pseudogene TRBV3-2) with TRBJ2-3, with a tentative D call TRBD2 (6 bases). Germline V gives CDR1 LGHDT, CDR2 YNNKEL (reference sequence). V shed 4 bases and J shed 6 bases, with 20 bases lying between them. This CDR3 contains 16 residues. This chain's CDR3 is CASSPGTLASGDTQYF. The CDR3 nucleotides are TGTGCCAGCAGCCCAGGGACTCTCGCGAGTGGGGATACGCAGTATTTT.

This clone was seen only a few times. The rearrangement uses TRBV6-2 or TRBV6-3 and TRBJ2-3, with D unclear. CDR1 is MNHEY, CDR2 SVGEGT, per germline. Trimming removed 5 bases from V and 5 bases from J, with 17 bases in between. The CDR3 has 15 amino acids. The CDR3: CASSQTPTGGDTQYF. The CDR3 bases are TGTGCCAGCAGTCAGACACCGACCGGTGGAGATACGCAGTATTTT.